This TCR beta chain was captured in a study of cytomegalovirus exposure and HLA in healthy donors. The PCR ran on 60 Vbeta and 13 Jbeta primers. Original processing notes: The count from a later analysis was 79 million or so unique TCR beta chains, around 10 million of them shared. Sequenced by immunoSEQ multiplex PCR; TCRdb stores in-frame clones only, minus some. V, J and clone size were drawn from that table, and D and trimming were deduced from the DNA. Here the sample spans 110,000 to 150,000 clones, roughly four fifths being singletons. As to this clone: No antigen is known for it.

Broader study findings: Within an earlier analysis, most TCR beta V segments proved productive either about 90% or about 30% of the time. The study flagged some 170 TCR beta chains as cytomegalovirus-associated. A later analysis linked a missense DCLRE1C variant to TCR beta V- and J-gene trimming.

The clonotype was recovered from a man aged 25-45 years in good health and CMV-seronegative. Sequencing was carried out using PBMCs.

The CDR3 DNA reads as TGCAGCGTGCGGGACTCCTACGAGCAGTACTTC. It yields the protein CSVRDSYEQYF. The chain couples TRBV29-1 to TRBJ2-7, with a tentative D call TRBD2 (6 bases). The germline CDR1 and CDR2 sequences are SQVTM and ANQGSEA. The V gene lost 6 bases and the J gene lost 0 bases, with 6 bases spanning the gap. The CDR3 runs 11 residues.